This TCR beta chain was identified in a study of shared clonotypes between healthy human individuals. Clones were read by immunoSEQ multiplex PCR, and TCRdb kept only the in-frame ones, dropping some. Altogether approximately 640,000 clones are present, about two thirds being singletons, with the ten largest covering 1.5% to 2%. Unmatched junction bases numbered 10, after V lost 7 bases and J lost 12 bases. In germline, CDR1 is ENHRY, CDR2 SYGVKD. The CDR3 has 14 amino acids. The sequencing sample was made of memory CD4+ T cells sorted from blood. Specified subset: CD45RA-negative fraction. The rearrangement uses TRBV10-3 and TRBJ2-7, with 15 bases that match TRBD2. The TCR sequence derives from a woman aged 25 to 45 in good health. As DNA, the CDR3 is TGTGCCATCAAATCGGGACTAGCGGGAGGATTACTGTACTTC. Translated: CAIKSGLAGGLLYF.